Shown below are 10 T cell receptor beta chains from a single sample sequenced in a study of shared clonotypes between healthy human individuals. Libraries were prepared by immunoSEQ multiplex PCR; TCRdb keeps only in-frame clonotypes and omits some of them. The sample holds about a million clones, 70% to 85% seen once. The sequencing input was memory CD4+ T cells sorted from blood. The subset was: CD45RA-negative fraction. All receptors derive from a man younger than 35 in good health.

The chain carries TRBV5-4 and TRBJ2-7, with TRBD2 identical over 9 bases. V trimming: 4 bases; J trimming: 2 bases; junction bases outside the gene matches: 7. This CDR3 has 15 residues. Germline loops: CDR1 SGHNT, CDR2 YYREEE (reference sequence). The CDR3 spells CASSRGAGGPYEQYF. The CDR3 coding sequence is TGTGCCAGCAGCCGAGGGGCGGGAGGGCCCTACGAGCAGTACTTC. Drawing the rest from reference TRBV5-4 and TRBJ2-7, the complete variable domain is ETGVTQSPTHLIKTRGQQVTLRCSSQSGHNTVSWYQQALGQGPQFIFQYYREEENGRGNFPPRFSGLQFPNYSSELNVNALELDDSALYLCASSRGAGGPYEQYFGPGTRLTVT.

This clone was observed a handful of times. The chain carries TRBV6-6 and TRBJ1-4; a weak D match, TRBD1 (5 bases). Germline assignment: CDR1 MNHNY and CDR2 SVGAGI (reference sequence). V was pared by 6 bases and J by 6 bases, with 17 bases between. The CDR3 covers 15 residues. The CDR3 nucleotides are TGTGCCAGCAGCCTCGGGGGAGCAGGCGATGAAAAACTGTTTTTT. This codes for CASSLGGAGDEKLFF.

This clone was counted once. The chain carries TRBV5-1 and TRBJ2-3; D is possibly TRBD1 (6 bases). This CDR3 is built from 16 residues. Per germline, CDR1 SGHRS and CDR2 YFSETQ. Trimming took 1 base from V and 0 from J, leaving 12 bases between them. The CDR3 is CASSLTGFSSTDTQYF. CDR3 nucleotide sequence: TGCGCCAGCAGCTTGACAGGGTTTTCTAGCACAGATACGCAGTATTTT.

This sequence joins TRBV20-1 and TRBJ2-5, with D tentatively TRBD2 (5 bases). Trimming cost V 8 bases and J 5 bases, with 12 bases left between them. CDR3 length: 11 residues. The V gene's germline CDR1 is DFQATT and CDR2 SNEGSKA (reference sequence). The CDR3 is CSPNGEETQYF. The CDR3 DNA sequence: TGCAGTCCAAATGGGGAGGAGACCCAGTACTTC.

This clone was seen a few times. This chain connects TRBV9 to TRBJ1-3, with 7 bases matching TRBD1. This CDR3 spans 15 amino acids. Looked up from germline, CDR1 is SGDLS and CDR2 is YYNGEE. The ends lost 0 bases at V and 2 bases at J; junction bases unmatched: 2. CDR3 protein: CASSVEGAPGNTIYF. CDR3 in DNA: TGTGCCAGCAGCGTAGAGGGGGCGCCTGGAAACACCATATATTTT.

This clone was detected ten times or more. The identical CDR3 is also encoded by other nucleotide sequences in the sample. V gene TRBV19 combines with J gene TRBJ2-1; no firm D call. With 0 bases removed from V and 2 bases from J, the gap between germline ends came to 8 bases. CDR1 LNHDA and CDR2 SQIVND come from the germline V gene (reference sequence). This CDR3 is 15 amino acids long. CDR3 sequence reads: CASSIEGTTYNEQFF. The CDR3 DNA reads as TGTGCCAGTAGTATAGAAGGCACGACCTACAATGAGCAGTTCTTC.

The chain joins TRBV19 to TRBJ1-6, with D perhaps matching TRBD1 (5 bases). Trimming took 7 bases from V and 7 from J, leaving 17 bases between them. CDR3 length: 15 amino acids. Germline assignment: CDR1 LNHDA and CDR2 SQIVND (reference sequence). The CDR3 nucleotides are TGTGCCAGTATGACCGGGGCCAATACCAATTCACCCCTCCACTTT. Its protein product is CASMTGANTNSPLHF.

The rearrangement uses TRBV29-1 and TRBJ1-5, with 10 bases identical to TRBD1. V lost 6 bases, J lost 5 bases, and 4 bases stayed unmatched. The germline gives CDR1 SQVTM, CDR2 ANQGSEA. The CDR3 runs to 13 residues. The CDR3 here is CSVAGTGDQPQHF. The CDR3, as DNA: TGCAGCGTCGCGGGGACAGGGGATCAGCCCCAGCATTTT.

V and J are TRBV10-3 and TRBJ2-1, with no clear D. The germline V gene encodes CDR1 ENHRY and CDR2 SYGVKD. The CDR3 sequence is 12 residues long. V shed 4 bases and J shed 6 bases, with 7 bases lying between them. The CDR3 here is CAISGRFNEQFF. CDR3 nucleotides: TGTGCCATCAGTGGGCGGTTCAATGAGCAGTTCTTC.

The chain joins TRBV9 to TRBJ1-3; possibly TRBD1 for D (6 bases). Trimming cost V 2 bases and J 4 bases, with 16 bases left between them. This CDR3 has 16 amino acids. CDR1 and CDR2 from the germline V gene are SGDLS and YYNGEE. The CDR3 DNA follows: TGTGCCAGCAGCGTCCAAGAGGGGGTGTTCGGAAACACCATATATTTT. It is translated as CASSVQEGVFGNTIYF.